The entry that follows covers one TCR beta chain sequence. As yet, its antigen is unknown. The CDR3 has 15 amino acids. V lost 6 bases and J lost 6; bases outside the gene matches: 5. Germline CDR1 reads MDHEN; CDR2 reads SYDVKM. The study ran its PCR with 60 Vbeta and 13 Jbeta primers. Sequencing was performed with immunoSEQ multiplex PCR; in TCRdb, only in-frame clones are kept and a portion is missing. The sample lists about 140,000 clones, about three quarters occurring once. The sample originates from a study of cytomegalovirus exposure and HLA in healthy donors. Overall study results and limits: The authors later found TCR association rates varying by HLA locus, with DRB1 most and HLA-C fewest. In vitro data verified a few CMV-associated chains as specific for CMV antigens. The study reported that TCR beta sequences accurately predicted HLA-A and HLA-B alleles in most subjects. Immune exposure data for these donors was limited to CMV serostatus.

V is TRBV28 and J is TRBJ2-1, with TRBD2 matching 13 bases. The sequence came from a woman aged 30 to 39 in good health and CMV-seronegative. Sequencing was carried out using PBMCs. The CDR3 bases are TGTGCCAGCAGCCAACTAGCGGGGGGGCCCAATGAGCAGTTCTTC. Its translation: CASSQLAGGPNEQFF.